This TCR beta chain was captured by sequencing in a study of neurological immune-mediated disorders. The CDR3 has 15 amino acids. Germline values: CDR1 SGHDT, CDR2 YYEEEE. V was shortened by 0 bases and J by 1 base, with 10 bases between the two germline ends. In TCRdb, the 5' RACE reads were re-called with MiXCR into one record per CDR3 protein. The repertoire holds 65,000 to 75,000 distinct CDR3 sequences, with roughly 5% as singletons. This clonotype was observed at least ten times. Sequenced: PBMCs. The clonotype comes from a human donor with multiple sclerosis. The donor label of this sample is uncertain. The rearrangement joins TRBV5-6 to TRBJ1-1; perhaps TRBD1 as D (6 bases). CDR3 in amino acids: CASSLGGTRNTEAFF. DNA for the CDR3: TGTGCCAGCAGCTTGGGTGGGACAAGGAACACTGAAGCTTTCTTT.